This T cell receptor beta chain appears in the sequencing data of a study of T cells after yellow fever vaccination. General study results and limits: The bulk population could contribute abundant contaminating clonotypes to FACS-sorted repertoires. After the booster, about 95% of CD4 and about nine tenths of CD8 primary-response clones were re-detected. Relatively few clonotypes were ones that appeared in both CD4 and CD8 compartments.

This clonotype was recorded a few times. Its antigen is unidentified. 5'RACE template switching generated TCR cDNA, adding a universal primer site and UMIs. TCRdb used MiXCR to reprocess the 5' RACE reads, holding one entry per CDR3 protein. Of approximately 150,000 distinct CDR3 sequences listed, approximately 6.2% are singletons. Germline V gene lookup returns CDR1 DFQATT and CDR2 SNEGSKA (reference sequence). The V end was cut by 1 base, the J end by 6 bases, with 8 bases between. The CDR3 runs 12 residues. The chain carries TRBV20-1 and TRBJ2-3, with D possibly TRBD1 on 6 matching bases. Source: CD4+ T cells sorted from PBMCs, taken on the day of the first yellow fever vaccination. The receptor was derived from a young man who received the YFV17D yellow fever vaccine. CDR3 sequence reads: CSARGQGDTQYF. CDR3 sequence (DNA): TGCAGTGCTAGAGGCCAGGGGGATACGCAGTATTTT.